Following are 8 T cell receptor beta chains from one sample sequenced in a study of shared clonotypes between healthy human individuals. Using immunoSEQ multiplex PCR, the repertoire was profiled, and TCRdb retains in-frame clones only, with some absent. The table has roughly 1,600,000 clones, about 98.5% seen once. The specimen sequenced was naive CD4+ T cells sorted from blood. Documented subset: CD45RA+ positively selected. The receptor set was obtained from a young man in good health.

The chain carries TRBV5-4 and TRBJ1-2; D perhaps matches TRBD1 (5 bases). The CDR3 is 14 amino acids. The V end was cut by 9 bases, the J end by 3 bases, with 18 bases between. Per germline, CDR1 SGHNT and CDR2 YYREEE (reference sequence). The CDR3 nucleotides read TGTGCCACCGGGGGGGAAAGAGGCTACTATGGCTACACCTTC. As protein: CATGGERGYYGYTF. The full variable domain, in which reference TRBV5-4 and TRBJ1-2 provide the parts outside the CDR3, is ETGVTQSPTHLIKTRGQQVTLRCSSQSGHNTVSWYQQALGQGPQFIFQYYREEENGRGNFPPRFSGLQFPNYSSELNVNALELDDSALYLCATGGERGYYGYTFGSGTRLTVV.

The J gene is TRBJ1-1, the V gene TRBV5-6; D call uncertain. The CDR3 sequence is 12 residues long. The germline V and J ends were trimmed by 4 bases and 2 bases, with 6 bases remaining between them. Germline CDR1 is SGHDT and CDR2 is YYEEEE. CDR3 sequence (DNA): TGTGCCAGCAGCCGATTTAACACTGAAGCTTTCTTT. It is translated as CASSRFNTEAFF.

CDR3 residues: CAISVSGSGSDTQYF. The CDR3 DNA is TGTGCCATCAGTGTAAGCGGGAGTGGTTCAGATACGCAGTATTTT. This chain joins TRBV10-3 and TRBJ2-3; 8 nucleotides match TRBD2. The CDR3 runs 15 residues. The ends lost 4 bases at V and 4 bases at J; junction bases unmatched: 7. The germline CDR1 and CDR2 sequences are ENHRY and SYGVKD.

This chain links TRBV5-1 with TRBJ2-3; TRBD1 might be the D (6 bases). Germline V gene lookup returns CDR1 SGHRS and CDR2 YFSETQ. The germline V and J ends were trimmed by 4 bases and 6 bases, with 18 bases remaining between them. The CDR3 covers 15 residues. This chain's CDR3 is CASSPDSFAGDTQYF. Written as DNA, the CDR3 is TGCGCCAGCAGCCCGGACAGCTTTGCTGGGGATACGCAGTATTTT.

This clone was seen only once. The rearrangement links TRBV9 to TRBJ1-2; TRBD1 matches 8 bases. CDR1 and CDR2 from the germline V gene are SGDLS and YYNGEE. With V trimmed by 3 bases and J by 4 bases, 11 bases remained unmatched. The length of the CDR3 is 16 residues. CDR3 DNA sequence: TGTGCCAGCAGCGACTTTATGACAGGGGTTGGCTATGGCTACACCTTC. Residues: CASSDFMTGVGYGYTF.

The chain combines TRBV5-1 with TRBJ2-1; 12 nucleotides agree with TRBD1. Germline-derived CDR1 and CDR2 are SGHRS and YFSETQ. This CDR3 contains 15 residues. The trim removed 4 bases at V and 9 bases at J, leaving 8 bases unmatched. As DNA, the CDR3 is TGCGCCAGCAGCGACCGGGACAGGGGGCGGTTTGAGCAGTTCTTC. Its translation is CASSDRDRGRFEQFF.

The chain recombines TRBV6-1 with TRBJ1-5; TRBD1 is a possible D gene (6 bases). The CDR3 runs to 16 residues. CDR1 and CDR2 from the germline V gene are MNHNS and SASEGT. V lost 0 bases to trimming and J lost 1 base, with 10 bases between them. As DNA, the CDR3 is TGTGCCAGCAGTGAAGCCTTCACAGGGAGCAATCAGCCCCAGCATTTT. It is translated as CASSEAFTGSNQPQHF.

The CDR3 nucleotides are TGTGCCTGGGAGGACAGGGGGCTTCAAAAACTGTTTTTT. It specifies CAWEDRGLQKLFF. This chain joins TRBV30 and TRBJ1-4; TRBD1 aligns across 11 bases. Germline V lookup: CDR1 GTSNPN, CDR2 SVGIG (reference sequence). The CDR3 runs 13 residues. Germline trimming cut 5 bases from V and 9 bases from J; bases unmatched to any gene: 5. The full variable domain, completed using reference TRBV30 and TRBJ1-4, is SQTIHQWPATLVQPVGSPLSLECTVEGTSNPNLYWYRQAAGRGLQLLFYSVGIGQISSEVPQNLSASRPQDRQFILSSKKLLLSDSGFYLCAWEDRGLQKLFFGSGTQLSVL.